The next 30 T cell receptor beta chains were all read from a single sample in a study of cytomegalovirus exposure and HLA in healthy donors. Assay: immunoSEQ multiplex PCR; the TCRdb copy retains only in-frame clones and omits some. The table has approximately 270,000 clones, 87% seen once. Sequenced material: PBMCs. The receptors were gathered from a man between 18 and 35 years old in good health and CMV-seropositive.

The chain has TRBV15 and TRBJ2-1, with 11 bases aligning to TRBD2. There are 15 residues in the CDR3. J gave up 7 bases and V 1 base, and 3 bases lay outside the gene matches. The germline CDR1 and CDR2 sequences are LNHNV and YYDKDF (reference sequence). This chain's CDR3 is CATSRVLAGGNEQFF. CDR3 nucleotide sequence: TGTGCCACCAGCAGAGTGCTAGCGGGAGGAAATGAGCAGTTCTTC.

This clone appeared once. The V and J genes are TRBV30 and TRBJ2-2; maybe TRBD1 (6 bases). From germline, CDR1 is GTSNPN and CDR2 SVGIG (reference sequence). The CDR3 runs to 13 residues. V was shortened by 3 bases and J by 5 bases, with 10 bases between the two germline ends. The CDR3 region has the DNA TGTGCCTGGAGGCCTAGGGGGACCGGGGAGCTGTTTTTT. Protein: CAWRPRGTGELFF.

The genes are TRBV27 and TRBJ2-3; D is undetermined. The CDR3 has 14 amino acids. The V gene lost 7 bases and the J gene lost 1 base, with 12 bases spanning the gap. The germline V gene has CDR1 MNHEY and CDR2 SMNVEV (reference sequence). The CDR3 region is CASTLKRRTDTQYF. The CDR3 DNA is TGTGCCAGCACCCTAAAAAGACGCACAGATACGCAGTATTTT.

The CDR3 coding sequence is TGCGCCAGCAGCCCCGGATCAGTCTACGAGCAGTACTTC. This gives the protein CASSPGSVYEQYF. The V gene is TRBV4-3, the J gene TRBJ2-7; D unclear. With 4 bases removed from V and 3 bases from J, the gap between germline ends came to 10 bases. The CDR3 contains 13 residues. Germline values: CDR1 LGHNA, CDR2 YSLEER.

This chain uses TRBV29-1 with TRBJ1-1, with D perhaps TRBD1 (5 bases). This CDR3 is built from 12 residues. Germline CDR1 SQVTM, CDR2 ANQGSEA. V lost 7 bases and J 0 bases, leaving 9 bases between the germline ends. The DNA of the CDR3 is TGCAGCGCCGCGACAGTGAACACTGAAGCTTTCTTT. It translates to CSAATVNTEAFF.

V gene TRBV14 combines with J gene TRBJ1-2; the D gene is possibly TRBD1 (6 bases). The germline V gene encodes CDR1 SGHDN and CDR2 FVKESK. This CDR3 has 13 amino acids. V was trimmed by 8 bases and J by 3 bases, leaving 13 bases between them. DNA of the CDR3: TGTGCCAGCTCCGGACAGACCTACTATGGCTACACCTTC. It specifies CASSGQTYYGYTF.

J is TRBJ2-3 and V is TRBV29-1; D gene uncertain. CDR3 length: 14 amino acids. Germline V gene lookup returns CDR1 SQVTM and CDR2 ANQGSEA. Trimming removed 2 bases from V and 2 bases from J, with 11 bases in between. The CDR3 is CSVESRAHTDTQYF. For the CDR3, the DNA is TGCAGCGTTGAAAGTCGTGCACACACAGATACGCAGTATTTT.

The chain joins TRBV10-3 to TRBJ2-5; unclear D gene. The CDR3 is 13 residues long. The ends were cut back, 6 bases at V and 5 bases at J, with 13 bases in the middle. Germline CDR1 reads ENHRY; CDR2 reads SYGVKD. This chain's CDR3 is CAIRESRSETQYF. For the CDR3, the DNA is TGTGCCATCAGGGAAAGCCGTTCCGAGACCCAGTACTTC.

V and J are TRBV5-6 and TRBJ2-7; TRBD2 matches at 11 bases. CDR1 is SGHDT and CDR2 is YYEEEE in the germline V gene. CDR3 length: 19 residues. The V segment lost 3 bases and the J segment 0 bases; nucleotides outside the gene matches: 14. This CDR3 reads CASSSLLITSGSSSYEQYF. CDR3 in DNA: TGTGCCAGCAGCTCGTTACTAATTACTAGCGGGAGTAGCTCCTACGAGCAGTACTTC.

The chain employs TRBV20-1 and TRBJ1-4, with D tentatively TRBD1 (5 bases). Germline-derived CDR1 and CDR2 are DFQATT and SNEGSKA (reference sequence). The CDR3 contains 11 residues. Trimming took 2 bases from V and 8 from J, leaving 6 bases between them. DNA of the CDR3: TGCAGTGCTAGAAGGGACGAAAAACTGTTTTTT. Its protein is CSARRDEKLFF.

The rearrangement links TRBV18 to TRBJ2-7; 11 nucleotides match TRBD1. CDR3 size: 14 residues. Losses at the gene ends were 3 bases for V and 5 bases for J; bases not matched to a gene: 3. Germline CDR1 KGHSH, CDR2 LQKENI. The CDR3: CASSPGTGGDEQYF. The CDR3 DNA reads as TGTGCCAGCTCACCCGGGACAGGGGGAGACGAGCAGTACTTC.

The chain recombines TRBV27 with TRBJ2-7; no clear D gene. Germline CDR1 MNHEY, CDR2 SMNVEV (reference sequence). The V gene lost 5 bases and the J gene lost 2 bases, with 16 bases spanning the gap. This CDR3 contains 15 residues. The CDR3 spells CASSGTASAPYEQYF. The CDR3 coding sequence is TGTGCCAGCAGTGGAACTGCCTCAGCTCCCTACGAGCAGTACTTC.

The chain has TRBV6-5 and TRBJ1-1; D gene ambiguous. V was shortened by 2 bases and J by 3 bases, with 7 bases between the two germline ends. From germline, CDR1 is MNHEY and CDR2 SVGAGI. The CDR3 contains 13 residues. CDR3 in DNA: TGTGCCAGCAGTTACGACGGCTACACTGAAGCTTTCTTT. It specifies CASSYDGYTEAFF.

The chain is built from TRBV10-3 and TRBJ2-7, with D unclear. The CDR3 covers 15 residues. Trimming left V 0 bases short and J 2 bases short, with 11 bases between. CDR1 ENHRY and CDR2 SYGVKD come from the germline V gene. CDR3 DNA: TGTGCCATCAGTGAGTCGGCGTACAGTCCCTACGAGCAGTACTTC. Encoded protein: CAISESAYSPYEQYF.

The chain combines TRBV5-4 with TRBJ1-2, with D possibly matching TRBD1 (5 bases). V dropped 0 bases and J dropped 5 bases, with 8 bases sitting between them. Germline lookup yields CDR1 SGHNT and CDR2 YYREEE (reference sequence). This CDR3 comprises 13 residues. Here the CDR3 reads CASSLGREYGYTF. CDR3 bases: TGTGCCAGCAGCTTGGGCAGGGAATATGGCTACACCTTC. The full variable domain, completed using reference TRBV5-4 and TRBJ1-2, is ETGVTQSPTHLIKTRGQQVTLRCSSQSGHNTVSWYQQALGQGPQFIFQYYREEENGRGNFPPRFSGLQFPNYSSELNVNALELDDSALYLCASSLGREYGYTFGSGTRLTVV.

This sequence joins TRBV25-1 and TRBJ1-1, with TRBD1 matching over 10 bases. The CDR3 has 15 amino acids. With 7 bases clipped from V and 7 bases from J, the junction kept 12 bases outside the gene matches. From germline, CDR1 is MGHDK and CDR2 SYGVNS. The CDR3 sequence is CASNGDRGRVGEAFF. DNA of the CDR3: TGTGCCAGCAATGGGGACAGGGGTAGGGTAGGTGAAGCTTTCTTT.

The V and J genes are TRBV5-1 and TRBJ2-1; 9 bases match TRBD2. J gave up 9 bases and V 0 bases, and 7 bases lay outside the gene matches. The CDR3 totals 15 residues. Germline V gene lookup returns CDR1 SGHRS and CDR2 YFSETQ. The CDR3 loop reads CASSLGLAGVGEQFF. DNA of the CDR3: TGCGCCAGCAGCTTGGGGTTAGCGGGAGTGGGTGAGCAGTTCTTC.

The chain joins TRBV27 to TRBJ1-2; 7 bases match TRBD1. The CDR3 spans 13 residues. V dropped 3 bases and J dropped 3; count of bases not matched to a gene: 1. CDR1 MNHEY and CDR2 SMNVEV come from the germline V gene (reference sequence). CDR3 coding DNA: TGTGCCAGCAGTTTCACAGGGGACTATGGCTACACCTTC. It codes for CASSFTGDYGYTF.

V usage is TRBV30 and J usage is TRBJ2-2, with D unresolved. Germline V CDR1 and CDR2: GTSNPN, SVGIG (reference sequence). The CDR3 loop spans 12 amino acids. The V and J ends lost 2 bases and 8 bases respectively, with 9 bases between them. DNA for the CDR3: TGTGCCTGGAGTAGGACCAGGGGGGAGCTGTTTTTT. Residues: CAWSRTRGELFF.

The rearrangement uses TRBV4-2 and TRBJ1-1, with D perhaps matching TRBD1 (6 bases). V was clipped by 2 bases and J by 5 bases, with 12 bases between them. CDR3 length: 14 residues. In germline, CDR1 is LGHNA, CDR2 YNFKEQ. In DNA, the CDR3 is TGTGCCAGCAGCCAAAACAGGGATTGGACTGAAGCTTTCTTT. Translation: CASSQNRDWTEAFF.

This chain connects TRBV9 to TRBJ2-1; 7 nucleotides align to TRBD1. With 4 bases clipped from V and 9 bases from J, the junction kept 10 bases outside the gene matches. This CDR3 is built from 14 residues. Germline values: CDR1 SGDLS, CDR2 YYNGEE. The CDR3 sequence: CASSPTDRPGEQFF. For the CDR3, the DNA is TGTGCCAGCAGCCCGACGGACAGGCCCGGTGAGCAGTTCTTC.

This clone appeared many times. The rearrangement joins TRBV4-2 to TRBJ1-5; 8 bases agree with TRBD1. CDR3 length: 18 residues. V lost 1 base to trimming and J lost 6 bases; unmatched junction nucleotides: 14. The germline V gene encodes CDR1 LGHNA and CDR2 YNFKEQ. CDR3 in amino acids: CASSQAQDGQGRSQPQHF. The DNA of the CDR3 is TGTGCCAGCAGCCAAGCTCAAGACGGACAGGGTCGGAGTCAGCCCCAGCATTTT.

The chain uses TRBV10-3 and TRBJ2-2; D is ambiguous. The germline gives CDR1 ENHRY, CDR2 SYGVKD. The CDR3 is 13 amino acids. Trimming took 6 bases from V and 1 from J, leaving 6 bases between them. The CDR3: CAIRRENTGELFF. In nucleotides, the CDR3 is TGTGCCATCAGGAGAGAGAACACCGGGGAGCTGTTTTTT.

The J gene is TRBJ1-3, the V gene TRBV5-6; 8 nucleotides line up with TRBD1. Germline V gene data show CDR1 as SGHDT and CDR2 as YYEEEE. V was clipped by 3 bases and J by 4 bases; unmatched bases: 6. The length of the CDR3 is 15 residues. The CDR3 loop is CASSSRTGWGNTIYF. Written as DNA, the CDR3 is TGTGCCAGCAGCTCCCGGACAGGGTGGGGAAACACCATATATTTT.

The chain links TRBV10-1 to TRBJ2-2; tentatively, D is TRBD1 or TRBD2 (6 bases each). CDR3 size: 12 residues. Per the germline V gene, CDR1 is WNHNN and CDR2 is SYGVQD (reference sequence). V was pared by 5 bases and J by 6 bases, with 7 bases between. This CDR3 is CASSRGPGELFF. The CDR3 DNA follows: TGCGCCAGCAGTCGGGGGCCCGGGGAGCTGTTTTTT.

The chain combines TRBV29-1 with TRBJ2-5; the D is unclear. The V gene lost 6 bases and the J gene lost 5 bases, with 13 bases spanning the gap. The CDR3 loop spans 12 amino acids. From germline, CDR1 is SQVTM and CDR2 ANQGSEA. DNA of the CDR3: TGCAGCGTCCACCGGACGGAGGAGACCCAGTACTTC. It specifies CSVHRTEETQYF.

This clone was counted only a few times. The chain links TRBV7-8 to TRBJ1-2, with 9 positions matching TRBD1. The germline CDR1 and CDR2 sequences are SGHVS and FQNEAQ. J was trimmed by 8 bases and V by 5 bases; bases with no gene match: 9. The CDR3 is 14 amino acids. The CDR3 protein is CASSPGTGRRGYTF. The CDR3 region has the DNA TGTGCCAGCAGCCCAGGGACAGGGAGGAGAGGCTACACCTTC.

The chain recombines TRBV7-9 with TRBJ2-1; TRBD1 agrees at 7 bases. Germline assignment: CDR1 SEHNR and CDR2 FQNEAQ (reference sequence). CDR3 length: 13 residues. The V segment lost 5 bases and the J segment 10 bases; nucleotides outside the gene matches: 8. CDR3 sequence: CASSEQGLGEQFF. The CDR3 nucleotides are TGTGCCAGCAGCGAACAGGGGCTAGGGGAGCAGTTCTTC. The entire variable domain, with the rest obtained from reference TRBV7-9 and TRBJ2-1, is as follows: DTGVSQNPRHKITKRGQNVTFRCDPISEHNRLYWYRQTLGQGPEFLTYFQNEAQLEKSRLLSDRFSAERPKGSFSTLEIQRTEQGDSAMYLCASSEQGLGEQFFGPGTRLTVL.

CDR3 nucleotide sequence: TGTGCCAGCAGCTTAGTAGGCAGGGAAGAGACCCAGTACTTC. Translating it yields CASSLVGREETQYF. The chain joins TRBV7-6 to TRBJ2-5, with D possibly matching TRBD1 (5 bases). Germline V gene sequence: CDR1 SGHVS, CDR2 FNYEAQ. V was trimmed by 1 base and J by 3 bases, leaving 9 bases between them. The CDR3 extends over 14 amino acids.

The count of this clone is one. This sequence joins TRBV5-1 and TRBJ1-2, with 9 bases aligning to TRBD1. Germline CDR1 SGHRS, CDR2 YFSETQ. The CDR3 totals 15 residues. The J segment lost 5 bases and the V segment lost 4 bases, leaving 9 bases of the junction unmatched. In DNA, the CDR3 is TGCGCCAGCAGCCCCAGGGGACAGGGAGGGTATGGCTACACCTTC. Translation gives CASSPRGQGGYGYTF.